The 28 T cell receptor beta chains in this list originate from one sample, sequenced in a study of persistence of HIV-infected CD4 T cells. The stimulus was lysate of CMV-infected fibroblasts, roughly 9.2 ug/mL. CD40L-negative CD69-negative CD45RO-high memory CD4+ T cells were sorted as populations depleted of antigen-responding cells. No antigen is known for these receptors. This was the immunoSEQ version 4 assay in survey mode. Sequencing was performed with immunoSEQ multiplex PCR; in TCRdb, only in-frame clones are kept and a portion is missing. The sample includes 30,000 to 35,000 clones, about four fifths of them seen just once. The sequences come from CD4+ T cells sorted from PBMCs after roughly 17-hour stimulation, collected from a patient who received antiretroviral therapy. The receptors come from an adult man with HIV who was CMV-seropositive.

The chain is built from TRBV6-2 or TRBV6-3 and TRBJ2-5; 10 positions match TRBD1. This CDR3 comprises 18 residues. Germline V gives CDR1 MNHEY, CDR2 SVGEGT. J gave up 1 base and V 4 bases, and 12 bases lay outside the gene matches. The DNA for the CDR3 is TGTGCCAGCAGTTGGGACAGGGGACTCCTAGGCCGCCAAGAGACCCAGTACTTC. This gives the protein CASSWDRGLLGRQETQYF.

V gene TRBV6-5 combines with J gene TRBJ2-5, with D maybe TRBD2 (7 bases). CDR1 and CDR2 (germline): MNHEY, SVGAGI. The CDR3 is 15 amino acids. V was shortened by 0 bases and J by 5 bases, with 13 bases between the two germline ends. CDR3 region: CASSYSTGGRETQYF. The CDR3 DNA reads TGTGCCAGCAGTTACTCGACGGGGGGCCGGGAGACCCAGTACTTC.

The chain links TRBV7-9 to TRBJ1-4; the match to TRBD1 covers 7 bases. The CDR3 sequence is 16 residues long. V trimming: 5 bases; J trimming: 6 bases; junction bases outside the gene matches: 12. CDR1 is SEHNR and CDR2 is FQNEAQ in the germline V gene (reference sequence). The CDR3 bases are TGTGCCAGCAGCCCAGTGACAGGGTTTGGTGATGAAAAACTGTTTTTT. It yields the protein CASSPVTGFGDEKLFF.

The chain is built from TRBV12-3 or TRBV12-4 and TRBJ1-1; D not certain. Trimming shortened V by 3 bases and J by 7 bases, and 9 bases separated the two germline ends. CDR3 size: 12 residues. The CDR3 bases are TGTGCCAGCAGTTTCAGCGGGTTTGAAGCTTTCTTT. Amino acids: CASSFSGFEAFF.

CDR3 in DNA: TGTGCCAGCAGCTTGGCCAAGGGGGGCGCAGGGGCTAATGAAAAACTGTTTTTT. The encoded protein is CASSLAKGGAGANEKLFF. The rearrangement links TRBV5-4 to TRBJ1-4; TRBD1 is a possible D gene (6 bases). This CDR3 comprises 18 residues. V dropped 0 bases and J dropped 3 bases, with 18 bases sitting between them. Germline CDR1 is SGHNT and CDR2 is YYREEE (reference sequence).

This sequence joins TRBV18 and TRBJ2-7; 7 nucleotides match TRBD1. Germline V gives CDR1 KGHSH, CDR2 LQKENI. This CDR3 contains 14 residues. The trim removed 6 bases at V and 3 bases at J, leaving 8 bases unmatched. The CDR3 loop reads CASSVQGHGYEQYF. CDR3 bases: TGTGCCAGCTCCGTACAGGGGCATGGCTACGAGCAGTACTTC.

The V gene is TRBV6-5, the J gene TRBJ1-3; tentatively, D is TRBD1 (5 bases). Between the trimmed V and J ends, which lost 8 bases and 4 bases, there was a span of 18 bases. CDR1 MNHEY and CDR2 SVGAGI come from the germline V gene. CDR3 length equals 15 residues. CDR3: CASFGTWAGGNTIYF. The CDR3 bases are TGTGCCAGCTTTGGGACGTGGGCAGGGGGAAACACCATATATTTT.

The V gene is TRBV5-4, the J gene TRBJ1-1; 8 positions agree with TRBD1. The ends lost 1 base at V and 4 bases at J; junction bases unmatched: 6. Germline lookup yields CDR1 SGHNT and CDR2 YYREEE (reference sequence). There are 15 residues in the CDR3. CDR3 sequence (DNA): TGTGCCAGCAGCTTGCGGCAGGGGGCCGGCACTGAAGCTTTCTTT. It is translated as CASSLRQGAGTEAFF.

The CDR3 spells CSVLPEIGELFF. In DNA, the CDR3 is TGCAGCGTCCTCCCAGAAATCGGGGAGCTGTTTTTT. J is TRBJ2-2 and V is TRBV29-1; D is uncertain. The CDR3 is 12 residues long. Trimming removed 6 bases at V and 7 bases at J, with 12 bases between. Looked up from germline, CDR1 is SQVTM and CDR2 is ANQGSEA.

The chain recombines TRBV7-2 with TRBJ1-3; the D is unclear. The CDR3 loop spans 14 amino acids. CDR1 SGHTA and CDR2 FQGNSA come from the germline V gene. The V end lost 1 base, the J end lost 0 bases, and 4 bases lay between the germline ends. The CDR3, as DNA: TGTGCCAGCAGCTTAGGGCTCTCTGGAAACACCATATATTTT. The encoded protein is CASSLGLSGNTIYF. Drawing the rest from reference TRBV7-2 and TRBJ1-3, the complete variable domain is GAGVSQSPSNKVTEKGKDVELRCDPISGHTALYWYRQSLGQGLEFLIYFQGNSAPDKSGLPSDRFSAERTGGSVSTLTIQRTQQEDSAVYLCASSLGLSGNTIYFGEGSWLTVV.

This rearrangement joins TRBV5-4 to TRBJ1-1; D unresolved. V lost 0 bases and J lost 2, with 8 bases in between. This CDR3 is built from 14 residues. Germline V CDR1 and CDR2: SGHNT, YYREEE (reference sequence). CDR3 amino acids: CASSLDVVNTEAFF. The CDR3 DNA reads TGTGCCAGCAGCTTGGATGTGGTTAACACTGAAGCTTTCTTT.

This clone was found a few times. The chain joins TRBV27 to TRBJ1-6, with TRBD1 matching over 10 bases. The germline V gene has CDR1 MNHEY and CDR2 SMNVEV (reference sequence). The CDR3 covers 14 residues. J gave up 10 bases and V 7 bases, and 7 bases lay outside the gene matches. This CDR3 reads CASTLDRGLSPLHF. CDR3 DNA sequence: TGTGCCAGCACCCTCGACAGGGGGCTCTCACCCCTCCACTTT.

CDR3 sequence (DNA): TGTGCCAGCAGTTATGTCGGCCCCACCTATTCTAAAGAGACCCAGTACTTC. It translates to CASSYVGPTYSKETQYF. The chain couples TRBV6-2 or TRBV6-3 to TRBJ2-5; unclear D gene. This CDR3 comprises 17 residues. Germline V gives CDR1 MNHEY, CDR2 SVGEGT. The germline V and J ends were trimmed by 3 bases and 3 bases, with 20 bases remaining between them.

This clone was picked up a small number of times. The chain uses TRBV2 and TRBJ2-7; D remains ambiguous. V lost 3 bases, J lost 1 base, and 10 bases lay in between. Per germline, CDR1 SNHLY and CDR2 FYNNEI. The CDR3 length is 14 residues. CDR3 nucleotide sequence: TGTGCCAGCAGTGATTGGCTTCGATCCTACGAGCAGTACTTC. It codes for CASSDWLRSYEQYF.

The V call is TRBV6-5, the J call TRBJ1-5; TRBD1 agrees at 10 bases. Germline lookup yields CDR1 MNHEY and CDR2 SVGAGI. Losses at the gene ends were 6 bases for V and 2 bases for J; bases not matched to a gene: 4. This CDR3 contains 15 residues. The CDR3 loop reads CASRRQGAGNQPQHF. DNA of the CDR3: TGTGCCAGCAGGCGACAGGGGGCCGGCAATCAGCCCCAGCATTTT.

The rearrangement uses TRBV3-1 (or the pseudogene TRBV3-2) and TRBJ2-6; a possible D gene is TRBD1 (6 bases). Trimming shortened V by 0 bases and J by 2 bases, and 11 bases separated the two germline ends. CDR3 length equals 17 residues. CDR1 is LGHDT and CDR2 is YNNKEL in the germline V gene (reference sequence). The CDR3 protein is CASSQDRGGAGANVLTF. In DNA, the CDR3 is TGTGCCAGCAGCCAAGATCGTGGGGGCGCTGGGGCCAACGTCCTGACTTTC.

V is TRBV12-5 and J is TRBJ1-1, with D unclear. Germline-derived CDR1 and CDR2 are LGHNT and FRNRAP. V dropped 6 bases and J dropped 12 bases, with 17 bases sitting between them. The CDR3 has 12 amino acids. This chain's CDR3 is CASGGDTAITFF. CDR3 coding DNA: TGTGCTAGTGGGGGAGATACCGCGATAACTTTCTTT.

This clone was observed once. This rearrangement joins TRBV19 to TRBJ2-5; D may be TRBD1 (6 bases). The V end was cut by 5 bases, the J end by 5 bases, with 15 bases between. From germline, CDR1 is LNHDA and CDR2 SQIVND (reference sequence). CDR3 size: 14 residues. Written as DNA, the CDR3 is TGTGCCAGTAGTGCCGGCAGGGGTTGGGAGACCCAGTACTTC. Residues: CASSAGRGWETQYF.

The rearrangement links TRBV6-2 or TRBV6-3 to TRBJ1-4; 9 bases line up with TRBD1. The CDR3 loop spans 16 amino acids. CDR1 is MNHEY and CDR2 is SVGEGT in the germline V gene. Trimming removed 4 bases from V and 1 base from J; junction bases left unmatched: 4. CDR3 coding DNA: TGTGCCAGCAGTTTTCCGGGACAGGGAACTAATGAAAAACTGTTTTTT. Translating it yields CASSFPGQGTNEKLFF.

CDR3 nucleotides: TGTGCCTGGAGTGTAGGGACCTACGAGCAGTACTTC. Encoded protein: CAWSVGTYEQYF. The chain has TRBV30 and TRBJ2-7; D is undetermined. Between the trimmed V and J ends, which lost 0 bases and 2 bases, there was a span of 5 bases. CDR1 GTSNPN and CDR2 SVGIG come from the germline V gene (reference sequence). The CDR3 is made up of 12 amino acids.

The chain recombines TRBV5-1 with TRBJ1-2; possibly TRBD1 for D (6 bases). V was clipped by 3 bases and J by 3 bases, with 15 bases between them. The CDR3 runs 15 residues. Germline V gene lookup returns CDR1 SGHRS and CDR2 YFSETQ. The CDR3 DNA reads TGCGCCAGCAGCTCGGGGCAAGGGGGTTACTATGGCTACACCTTC. As protein: CASSSGQGGYYGYTF. Drawing the rest from reference TRBV5-1 and TRBJ1-2, the complete variable domain is KAGVTQTPRYLIKTRGQQVTLSCSPISGHRSVSWYQQTPGQGLQFLFEYFSETQRNKGNFPGRFSGRQFSNSRSEMNVSTLELGDSALYLCASSSGQGGYYGYTFGSGTRLTVV.

J is TRBJ2-1 and V is TRBV9; TRBD1 might be the D (5 bases). V lost 2 bases, J lost 2 bases, and 11 bases lay in between. The CDR3 runs 15 residues. Germline CDR1 SGDLS, CDR2 YYNGEE. The CDR3 here is CASSVGQSPYNEQFF. CDR3 coding DNA: TGTGCCAGCAGCGTCGGACAAAGTCCCTACAATGAGCAGTTCTTC.

The rearrangement links TRBV27 to TRBJ2-3; maybe TRBD1 (6 bases). The CDR3 extends over 17 amino acids. The germline V gene has CDR1 MNHEY and CDR2 SMNVEV (reference sequence). V was trimmed by 6 bases and J by 0 bases, leaving 19 bases between them. CDR3 loop: CASSGTSGLRSTDTQYF. The CDR3 nucleotides read TGTGCCAGCAGCGGGACATCAGGGCTACGTAGCACAGATACGCAGTATTTT.

The chain recombines TRBV18 with TRBJ2-5; 12 bases align to TRBD2. Germline V gives CDR1 KGHSH, CDR2 LQKENI. J was trimmed by 5 bases and V by 2 bases; bases with no gene match: 9. The CDR3 covers 17 residues. The CDR3 bases are TGTGCCAGCTCACCATGGTCTAGCGGGGGGGCCGAGGAGACCCAGTACTTC. Its protein product is CASSPWSSGGAEETQYF.

The V gene is TRBV29-1, the J gene TRBJ1-2, with D perhaps TRBD1 (6 bases). The CDR3 extends over 13 amino acids. The V gene lost 4 bases and the J gene lost 7 bases, with 16 bases spanning the gap. CDR1 is SQVTM and CDR2 is ANQGSEA in the germline V gene. CDR3 in DNA: TGCAGCGTTGCCCAGACAGGCCCCCTTGGCTACACCTTC. Translating it yields CSVAQTGPLGYTF.

V is TRBV11-2 and J is TRBJ2-3; D is possibly TRBD1 or TRBD2 (5 bases each). Germline CDR1 reads SGHAT; CDR2 reads FQNNGV. V was trimmed by 5 bases and J by 2 bases, leaving 17 bases between them. CDR3 length equals 16 residues. CDR3 sequence (DNA): TGTGCCAGCAGCCGCCTAGGGACCCGGGCCACAGATACGCAGTATTTT. Protein product: CASSRLGTRATDTQYF.

The CDR3 spells CASSSTSGANVLTF. For the CDR3, the DNA is TGTGCCAGCAGTAGTACTTCTGGGGCCAACGTCCTGACTTTC. This chain uses TRBV6-2 or TRBV6-3 with TRBJ2-6; the D is unclear. The CDR3 extends over 14 amino acids. Germline V CDR1 and CDR2: MNHEY, SVGEGT. The V end lost 5 bases, the J end lost 1 base, and 6 bases lay between the germline ends.

This chain connects TRBV2 to TRBJ2-7; 9 nucleotides agree with TRBD1. In germline, CDR1 is SNHLY, CDR2 FYNNEI. With V trimmed by 7 bases and J by 2 bases, 6 bases remained unmatched. This CDR3 is built from 14 residues. The CDR3 here is CASKPGQGPYEQYF. DNA of the CDR3: TGTGCCAGCAAGCCGGGACAGGGCCCCTACGAGCAGTACTTC.